Below, 5 T cell receptor beta chains from the same sample are listed, as sequenced in a study of T cells in Graves' hyperthyroidism and ophthalmopathy. Amplification of TCR beta CDR3 regions used RNA as the template. An initial round of RT-PCR targeting the TCR CDR3 relied on the HTBI primer set. TCRdb re-called the multiplex PCR reads through MiXCR, storing one row per CDR3 protein. The repertoire consists of around 600,000 distinct CDR3 sequences, with roughly 15% occurring once and the leading ten covering around 12%. The sample comprised blood. These receptors were obtained from a woman between 45 and 60 years old with Graves' ophthalmopathy.

This clonotype was counted many times. J is TRBJ1-2 and V is TRBV15, with D perhaps matching TRBD1 (5 bases). The CDR3 spans 15 residues. Germline lookup yields CDR1 LNHNV and CDR2 YYDKDF (reference sequence). V gave up 0 bases and J gave up 5 bases, with 13 bases separating them. As DNA, the CDR3 is TGTGCCACCAGCAGAGAGACAGCCGTCTTTTATGGCTACACCTTC. Protein product: CATSRETAVFYGYTF.

In this sample, this clonotype turned up a few times. The chain combines TRBV19 with TRBJ1-4, with D possibly matching TRBD1 (5 bases). CDR1 and CDR2 (germline): LNHDA, SQIVND (reference sequence). V was clipped by 3 bases and J by 8 bases, with 10 bases between them. There are 13 residues in the CDR3. CDR3 protein: CASSIARDEKLFF. The CDR3 DNA sequence: TGTGCCAGTAGTATCGCCCGGGACGAAAAACTGTTTTTT.

This clonotype has only a few counts. The chain uses TRBV4-3 and TRBJ2-1; 9 bases agree with TRBD2. The CDR3 runs to 14 residues. The junction had 5 bases not matched to a gene; V was cut back by 6 bases and J by 5 bases. Per the germline V gene, CDR1 is LGHNA and CDR2 is YSLEER. The CDR3, as DNA: TGCGCCAGCAGGGCTAGCGGGACTAACAATGAGCAGTTCTTC. Translation: CASRASGTNNEQFF.

This clonotype was seen at least ten times. V usage is TRBV28 and J usage is TRBJ2-3; 12 bases match TRBD2. Germline values: CDR1 MDHEN, CDR2 SYDVKM. V lost 7 bases, J lost 4 bases, and 9 bases stayed unmatched. The CDR3 extends over 16 amino acids. The CDR3 reads CASIASGRAGSDTQYF. Written as DNA, the CDR3 is TGTGCCAGCATTGCTAGCGGGAGGGCCGGCTCAGATACGCAGTATTTT.

This clonotype was seen ten or more times. V and J are TRBV7-3 and TRBJ2-5, with TRBD2 matching 11 bases. Germline V CDR1 and CDR2: SGHTA, FQGTGA. With V trimmed by 1 base and J by 1 base, 5 bases remained unmatched. This CDR3 region has 17 residues. The CDR3 DNA follows: TGTGCCAGCAGCTTAAAGGCGACTAGCGGGGTCCAAGAGACCCAGTACTTC. Protein sequence: CASSLKATSGVQETQYF.